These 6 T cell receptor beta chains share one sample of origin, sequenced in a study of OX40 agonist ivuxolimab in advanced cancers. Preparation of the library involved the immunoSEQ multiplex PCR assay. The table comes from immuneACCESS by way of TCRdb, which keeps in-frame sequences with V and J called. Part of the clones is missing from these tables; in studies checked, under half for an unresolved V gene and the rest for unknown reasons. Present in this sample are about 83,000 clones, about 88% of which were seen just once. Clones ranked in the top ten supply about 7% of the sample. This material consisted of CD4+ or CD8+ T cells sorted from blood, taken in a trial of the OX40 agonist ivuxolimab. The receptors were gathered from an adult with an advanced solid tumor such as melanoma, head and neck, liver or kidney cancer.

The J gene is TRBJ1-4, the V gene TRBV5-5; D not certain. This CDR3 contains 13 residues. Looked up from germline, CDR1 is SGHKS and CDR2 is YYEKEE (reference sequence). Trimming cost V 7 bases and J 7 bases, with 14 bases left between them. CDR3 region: CASQSAGFEKLFF. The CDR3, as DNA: TGTGCCAGCCAAAGTGCGGGGTTTGAAAAACTGTTTTTT.

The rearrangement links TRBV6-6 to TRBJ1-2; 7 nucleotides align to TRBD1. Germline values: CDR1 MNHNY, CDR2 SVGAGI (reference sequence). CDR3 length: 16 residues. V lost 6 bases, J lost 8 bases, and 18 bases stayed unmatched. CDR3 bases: TGTGCCAGCAGACAGAATCCCCAGACAGGGTTACTCGGCTACACCTTC. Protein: CASRQNPQTGLLGYTF.

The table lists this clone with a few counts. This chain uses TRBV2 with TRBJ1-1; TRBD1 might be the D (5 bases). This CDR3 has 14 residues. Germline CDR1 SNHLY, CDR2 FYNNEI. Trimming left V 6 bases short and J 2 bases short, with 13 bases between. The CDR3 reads CASRLQGPNTEAFF. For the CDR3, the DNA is TGTGCCAGCAGGCTTCAGGGCCCCAACACTGAAGCTTTCTTT.

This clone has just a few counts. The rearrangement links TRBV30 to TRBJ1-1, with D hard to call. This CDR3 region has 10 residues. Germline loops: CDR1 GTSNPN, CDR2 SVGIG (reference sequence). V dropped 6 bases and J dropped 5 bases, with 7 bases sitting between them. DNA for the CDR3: TGTGCCTGCAAGATGACTGAAGCTTTCTTT. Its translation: CACKMTEAFF. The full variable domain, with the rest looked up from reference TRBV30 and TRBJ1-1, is SQTIHQWPATLVQPVGSPLSLECTVEGTSNPNLYWYRQAAGRGLQLLFYSVGIGQISSEVPQNLSASRPQDRQFILSSKKLLLSDSGFYLCACKMTEAFFGQGTRLTVV.

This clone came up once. The CDR3 nucleotides read TGCGCCAGCAGCCAACCGTCCGGGGGAGGGAGGGCCGAGCAGTACTTC. It codes for CASSQPSGGGRAEQYF. The chain joins TRBV4-1 to TRBJ2-7, with 7 bases that match TRBD2. V shed 2 bases and J 6 bases; nucleotides not matched to a gene: 13. Germline V CDR1 and CDR2: MGHRA, YSYEKL. The CDR3 has 16 residues.

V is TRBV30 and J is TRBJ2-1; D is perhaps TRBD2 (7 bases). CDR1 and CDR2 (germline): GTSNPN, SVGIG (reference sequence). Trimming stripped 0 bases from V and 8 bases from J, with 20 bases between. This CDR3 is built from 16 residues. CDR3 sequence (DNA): TGTGCCTGGAGTGTACTTGGGGGGGCCTCAAGGCATGAGCAGTTCTTC. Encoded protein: CAWSVLGGASRHEQFF.